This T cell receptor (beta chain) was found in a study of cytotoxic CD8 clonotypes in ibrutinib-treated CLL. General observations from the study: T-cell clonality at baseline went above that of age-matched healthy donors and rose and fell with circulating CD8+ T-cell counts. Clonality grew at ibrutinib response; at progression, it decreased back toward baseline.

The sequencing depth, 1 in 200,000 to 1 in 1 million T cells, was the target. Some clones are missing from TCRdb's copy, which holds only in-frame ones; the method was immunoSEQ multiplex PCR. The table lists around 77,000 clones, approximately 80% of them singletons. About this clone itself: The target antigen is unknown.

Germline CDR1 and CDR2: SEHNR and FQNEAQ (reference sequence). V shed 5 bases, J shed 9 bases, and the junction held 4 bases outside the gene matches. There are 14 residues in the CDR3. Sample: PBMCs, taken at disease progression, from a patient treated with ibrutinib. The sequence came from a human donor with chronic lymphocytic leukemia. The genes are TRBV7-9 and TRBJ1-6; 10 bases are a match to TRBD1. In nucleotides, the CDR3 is TGTGCCAGCAGCCGGGACAGGGGAGGTTCACCCCTCCACTTT. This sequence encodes CASSRDRGGSPLHF.